The 27 T cell receptor beta chains listed next were all sequenced from one sample in a study of cytomegalovirus exposure and HLA in healthy donors. Primers: 60 Vbeta forward and 13 Jbeta reverse. TCRdb's copy holds only in-frame clones and misses some; the assay was immunoSEQ multiplex PCR. The sample holds about 120,000 clones, 80% seen once. The sequenced material came from PBMCs. The receptors were sampled from a female donor in good health and CMV-seropositive.

The chain links TRBV2 to TRBJ2-3; D gene uncertain. Per the germline V gene, CDR1 is SNHLY and CDR2 is FYNNEI. With 3 bases removed from V and 4 bases from J, the gap between germline ends came to 11 bases. There are 14 residues in the CDR3. In DNA, the CDR3 is TGTGCCAGCAGTGAGAGGTGGTTCCCAGATACGCAGTATTTT. Translation: CASSERWFPDTQYF.

The genes are TRBV28 and TRBJ2-1, with TRBD2 identical over 10 bases. Germline V CDR1 and CDR2: MDHEN, SYDVKM. The CDR3 is 16 residues long. With 4 bases clipped from V and 3 bases from J, the junction kept 6 bases outside the gene matches. DNA for the CDR3: TGTGCCAGCAGTTCCCAGCGGGGGGGCCTCTACAATGAGCAGTTCTTC. Protein: CASSSQRGGLYNEQFF.

The chain couples TRBV7-8 to TRBJ1-5; D is ambiguous. The germline V and J ends were trimmed by 1 base and 5 bases, with 9 bases remaining between them. The CDR3 loop spans 14 amino acids. The germline gives CDR1 SGHVS, CDR2 FQNEAQ. Here the CDR3 reads CASSLGAAYQPQHF. CDR3 DNA: TGTGCCAGCAGCTTAGGGGCTGCTTATCAGCCCCAGCATTTT.

J is TRBJ2-1 and V is TRBV9, with 7 bases that match TRBD2. V shed 0 bases and J 4 bases; nucleotides not matched to a gene: 7. This CDR3 comprises 16 residues. Per the germline V gene, CDR1 is SGDLS and CDR2 is YYNGEE. The chain's CDR3 is CASSVDPAGSYNEQFF. CDR3 DNA: TGTGCCAGCAGCGTAGATCCAGCGGGGTCTTACAATGAGCAGTTCTTC.

The genes are TRBV5-4 and TRBJ2-2; weak D call: TRBD1 (5 bases). The germline CDR1 and CDR2 sequences are SGHNT and YYREEE (reference sequence). V was pared by 3 bases and J by 6 bases, with 12 bases between. CDR3 length: 14 residues. The CDR3 is CASSWGSGPGELFF. CDR3 nucleotides: TGTGCCAGCAGCTGGGGCTCAGGGCCCGGGGAGCTGTTTTTT.

This clone has just one count. The chain links TRBV28 to TRBJ1-6; 10 nucleotides agree with TRBD1. CDR1 and CDR2 (germline): MDHEN, SYDVKM. This CDR3 has 15 amino acids. V lost 6 bases, J lost 9 bases, and 8 bases stayed unmatched. CDR3 protein: CASSPGTGDSSPLHF. The CDR3 region has the DNA TGTGCCAGCAGCCCCGGGACAGGGGATAGTTCACCCCTCCACTTT.

This clone was recorded once. The J gene is TRBJ2-5, the V gene TRBV19, with D possibly TRBD1 on 6 matching bases. Germline CDR1 is LNHDA and CDR2 is SQIVND (reference sequence). The CDR3 consists of 14 residues. V was clipped by 2 bases and J by 2 bases, with 9 bases between them. The CDR3 DNA reads TGTGCCAGTAGTATATTGGACAGTCAAGAGACCCAGTACTTC. Protein product: CASSILDSQETQYF. The full variable domain, completed using reference TRBV19 and TRBJ2-5, is DGGITQSPKYLFRKEGQNVTLSCEQNLNHDAMYWYRQDPGQGLRLIYYSQIVNDFQKGDIAEGYSVSREKKESFPLTVTSAQKNPTAFYLCASSILDSQETQYFGPGTRLLVL.

Concerning this clone: Relative to the germline gene, one junction end is altered; a read error may explain this. This chain uses TRBV11-2 with TRBJ1-2; D not certain. Germline V gene lookup returns CDR1 SGHAT and CDR2 FQNNGV. This CDR3 comprises 11 residues. Written as DNA, the CDR3 is TGTGCCAGCGGTGGAGGGCACCCGTCAATCTTC. Its protein is CASGGGHPSIF.

This clone was counted between two and nine times. The gene calls are TRBV2 and TRBJ1-2; D remains ambiguous. The V gene lost 3 bases and the J gene lost 7 bases, with 9 bases spanning the gap. The CDR3 loop spans 12 amino acids. Germline CDR1 and CDR2: SNHLY and FYNNEI. CDR3: CASSESGRGYTF. DNA of the CDR3: TGTGCCAGCAGTGAGTCGGGTCGTGGCTACACCTTC.

The rearrangement joins TRBV15 to TRBJ2-2; 9 nucleotides match TRBD1. Germline V CDR1 and CDR2: LNHNV, YYDKDF (reference sequence). This CDR3 is built from 15 residues. The V segment lost 4 bases and the J segment 7 bases; nucleotides outside the gene matches: 7. CDR3 in amino acids: CATSITGQGYGELFF. CDR3 nucleotide sequence: TGTGCCACCAGCATTACGGGACAGGGCTACGGGGAGCTGTTTTTT.

The J gene is TRBJ2-1, the V gene TRBV2; TRBD1 aligns across 10 bases. Per germline, CDR1 SNHLY and CDR2 FYNNEI. This CDR3 spans 14 amino acids. The J segment lost 4 bases and the V segment lost 6 bases, leaving 3 bases of the junction unmatched. The CDR3 sequence: CASSRDRGYNEQFF. The CDR3 coding sequence is TGTGCCAGCAGCCGGGACAGGGGTTACAATGAGCAGTTCTTC.

The rearrangement links TRBV7-2 to TRBJ1-6; D is perhaps TRBD1 (5 bases). Germline CDR1 SGHTA, CDR2 FQGNSA. The CDR3 has 17 residues. Trimming took off 3 bases at V and 0 bases at J, with 12 bases between the two ends. CDR3 bases: TGTGCCAGCAGCTTCCGCTGGGGCAGCTCCTATAATTCACCCCTCCACTTT. Protein product: CASSFRWGSSYNSPLHF.

The rearrangement links TRBV5-1 to TRBJ1-6, with D perhaps TRBD1 (6 bases). Trimming took off 1 base at V and 9 bases at J, with 20 bases between the two ends. The CDR3 is made up of 17 amino acids. Per the germline V gene, CDR1 is SGHRS and CDR2 is YFSETQ. This chain's CDR3 is CASSLLNARDIGSPLHF. CDR3 bases: TGCGCCAGCAGCTTGTTGAATGCCCGGGACATTGGTTCACCCCTCCACTTT. The whole variable domain, remainder taken from reference TRBV5-1 and TRBJ1-6, is KAGVTQTPRYLIKTRGQQVTLSCSPISGHRSVSWYQQTPGQGLQFLFEYFSETQRNKGNFPGRFSGRQFSNSRSEMNVSTLELGDSALYLCASSLLNARDIGSPLHFGNGTRLTVT.

The chain recombines TRBV7-9 with TRBJ2-5; 8 bases fit TRBD2. Germline V gene data show CDR1 as SEHNR and CDR2 as FQNEAQ (reference sequence). The J segment lost 0 bases and the V segment lost 5 bases, leaving 8 bases of the junction unmatched. The CDR3 runs to 16 residues. CDR3 coding DNA: TGTGCCAGCAGCCCAGGAGCGGGGGCGTACCAAGAGACCCAGTACTTC. It is translated as CASSPGAGAYQETQYF.

The chain employs TRBV6-1 and TRBJ1-4, with D unclear. Trimming took 6 bases from V and 4 from J, leaving 9 bases between them. Germline loops: CDR1 MNHNS, CDR2 SASEGT. This CDR3 is 13 amino acids long. Written as DNA, the CDR3 is TGTGCCAGCAGGAGGGATGGTAATGAAAAACTGTTTTTT. Its translation: CASRRDGNEKLFF.

The chain has TRBV18 and TRBJ1-1; D gene uncertain. Germline CDR1 and CDR2: KGHSH and LQKENI. V lost 0 bases and J 11 bases, leaving 13 bases between the germline ends. The length of the CDR3 is 13 residues. CDR3 in amino acids: CASSPPTRDWAFF. The DNA of the CDR3 is TGTGCCAGCTCACCACCGACTAGGGATTGGGCTTTCTTT. Full variable domain (rest looked up from reference TRBV18 and TRBJ1-1): NAGVMQNPRHLVRRRGQEARLRCSPMKGHSHVYWYRQLPEEGLKFMVYLQKENIIDESGMPKERFSAEFPKEGPSILRIQQVVRGDSAAYFCASSPPTRDWAFFGQGTRLTVV.

V and J are TRBV6-5 and TRBJ1-6; TRBD1 matches 7 bases. The trim removed 6 bases at V and 7 bases at J, leaving 6 bases unmatched. This CDR3 is 14 amino acids long. Germline values: CDR1 MNHEY, CDR2 SVGAGI. The CDR3 nucleotides are TGTGCCAGCAGGGCGGGACAGCTAAATTCACCCCTCCACTTT. Translating gives CASRAGQLNSPLHF.

The chain links TRBV14 to TRBJ1-5, with D possibly TRBD1 on 5 matching bases. Germline values: CDR1 SGHDN, CDR2 FVKESK. Deletions cut 2 bases from V and 6 bases from J, with 11 bases between. This CDR3 spans 14 amino acids. CDR3 coding DNA: TGTGCCAGCAGCCAACAGGGTCAGGGTCAGCCCCAGCATTTT. Translated, it gives CASSQQGQGQPQHF.

This clone was seen only a few times. V usage is TRBV29-1 and J usage is TRBJ2-2, with 10 bases that match TRBD2. The CDR3 has 13 amino acids. Germline V CDR1 and CDR2: SQVTM, ANQGSEA. V was clipped by 7 bases and J by 2 bases; unmatched bases: 1. CDR3 coding DNA: TGCAGCGCTAGCGGGGGCAACACCGGGGAGCTGTTTTTT. Translated: CSASGGNTGELFF.

The V and J genes are TRBV14 and TRBJ2-7, with unresolved D. Deletions cut 1 base from V and 4 bases from J, with 2 bases between. Germline CDR1 reads SGHDN; CDR2 reads FVKESK. CDR3 length: 11 amino acids. The CDR3 region has the DNA TGTGCCAGCAGCCAAGCGTACGAGCAGTACTTC. It yields the protein CASSQAYEQYF.

This clone showed up just a few times. The chain couples TRBV6-5 to TRBJ2-2; the D is unclear. The CDR3 length is 13 residues. Germline assignment: CDR1 MNHEY and CDR2 SVGAGI. V dropped 7 bases and J dropped 2 bases, with 8 bases sitting between them. The chain's CDR3 is CASKNSNTGELFF. The CDR3 DNA follows: TGTGCCAGCAAAAACAGCAACACCGGGGAGCTGTTTTTT.

The chain uses TRBV15 and TRBJ1-1; D not certain. The V gene's germline CDR1 is LNHNV and CDR2 YYDKDF (reference sequence). V gave up 2 bases and J gave up 7 bases, with 17 bases separating them. The CDR3 runs to 15 residues. For the CDR3, the DNA is TGTGCCACCAGCAGATCAACCCTGGGCACCAGTGAAGCTTTCTTT. This codes for CATSRSTLGTSEAFF.

The chain is built from TRBV5-4 and TRBJ2-5; TRBD1 agrees at 9 bases. Germline V lookup: CDR1 SGHNT, CDR2 YYREEE (reference sequence). Unmatched junction bases numbered 7, after V lost 4 bases and J lost 0 bases. The length of the CDR3 is 16 residues. The DNA for the CDR3 is TGTGCCAGCAGCCAAGGGACAGGGAGTTACCAAGAGACCCAGTACTTC. It yields the protein CASSQGTGSYQETQYF. Full variable domain (remainder filled in from reference TRBV5-4 and TRBJ2-5): ETGVTQSPTHLIKTRGQQVTLRCSSQSGHNTVSWYQQALGQGPQFIFQYYREEENGRGNFPPRFSGLQFPNYSSELNVNALELDDSALYLCASSQGTGSYQETQYFGPGTRLLVL.

In this sample, this clone turned up once. The chain recombines TRBV30 with TRBJ1-4, with D perhaps TRBD1 (6 bases). The V and J ends lost 1 base and 2 bases respectively, with 11 bases between them. CDR1 and CDR2 (germline): GTSNPN, SVGIG (reference sequence). CDR3 length: 15 residues. As DNA, the CDR3 is TGTGCCTGGAGTGAAACAGGGTCTACTAATGAAAAACTGTTTTTT. It yields the protein CAWSETGSTNEKLFF.

The chain has TRBV6-5 and TRBJ1-1, with 8 bases fitting TRBD1. The CDR3 is made up of 13 amino acids. Looked up from germline, CDR1 is MNHEY and CDR2 is SVGAGI. V trimming: 9 bases; J trimming: 5 bases; junction bases outside the gene matches: 8. This CDR3 is CASCPGGWTEAFF. In DNA form, the CDR3 reads TGTGCCAGTTGTCCAGGGGGCTGGACTGAAGCTTTCTTT.

V and J are TRBV28 and TRBJ1-4; 11 nucleotides agree with TRBD1. V was clipped by 6 bases and J by 7 bases; unmatched bases: 10. CDR1 and CDR2 (germline): MDHEN, SYDVKM. CDR3 size: 16 residues. The CDR3: CASRPGTGGGSEKLFF. Here the CDR3 DNA reads TGTGCCAGCAGGCCTGGGACAGGGGGAGGAAGTGAAAAACTGTTTTTT. Filled out from reference TRBV28 and TRBJ1-4, the complete variable domain reads DVKVTQSSRYLVKRTGEKVFLECVQDMDHENMFWYRQDPGLGLRLIYFSYDVKMKEKGDIPEGYSVSREKKERFSLILESASTNQTSMYLCASRPGTGGGSEKLFFGSGTQLSVL.

The rearrangement links TRBV9 to TRBJ2-5; TRBD1 aligns across 11 bases. This CDR3 comprises 16 residues. The V gene end was trimmed by 3 bases and the J gene end by 4 bases; junction bases not matched to a gene: 8. Germline V gives CDR1 SGDLS, CDR2 YYNGEE. CDR3 residues: CASSGGQGGVGETQYF. The CDR3 DNA reads as TGTGCCAGCAGCGGGGGACAGGGGGGGGTCGGAGAGACCCAGTACTTC.